This T cell receptor beta chain was observed in a study of OX40 agonist ivuxolimab in advanced cancers. TCRdb keeps only in-frame clones here, not all; method: immunoSEQ multiplex PCR. This sample has about 58,000 clones, with 75% to 90% found just once. Per the germline V gene, CDR1 is GTSNPN and CDR2 is SVGIG (reference sequence). Unmatched junction bases numbered 5, after V lost 3 bases and J lost 6 bases. The CDR3 contains 15 residues. The chain links TRBV30 to TRBJ1-6; TRBD1 agrees at 10 bases. The TCR originated in an adult with an advanced solid tumor such as melanoma, head and neck, liver or kidney cancer. The sample was CD4+ or CD8+ T cells sorted from blood, taken in a trial of the OX40 agonist ivuxolimab. CDR3 sequence reads: CAWRMTGGGNSPLHF. The CDR3 DNA reads as TGTGCCTGGAGAATGACAGGGGGCGGTAATTCACCCCTCCACTTT. Combining the CDR3 with reference TRBV30 and TRBJ1-6 gives the whole variable domain SQTIHQWPATLVQPVGSPLSLECTVEGTSNPNLYWYRQAAGRGLQLLFYSVGIGQISSEVPQNLSASRPQDRQFILSSKKLLLSDSGFYLCAWRMTGGGNSPLHFGNGTRLTVT.